The clone carrying this TCR beta chain came up many times. The record originates from a study of neurological immune-mediated disorders. Trimming took 2 bases from V and 0 from J; bases not matched to a gene: 4. Per the germline V gene, CDR1 is SEHNR and CDR2 is FQNEAQ (reference sequence). The CDR3 runs 15 residues. MiXCR, run by TCRdb on the 5' RACE reads, gives a single entry per CDR3 protein. Of tens of thousands of distinct CDR3 sequences detected, approximately 2.4% appear once; the ten largest clones hold about 1.1%. Sequencing was done on a sample of PBMCs. The TCR was taken from a woman in her thirties with multiple sclerosis. The chain is built from TRBV7-9 and TRBJ2-7; 7 bases match TRBD1. In nucleotides, the CDR3 is TGTGCCAGCAGCTTACCGACAGGGAGCTCCTACGAGCAGTACTTC. This sequence encodes CASSLPTGSSYEQYF.